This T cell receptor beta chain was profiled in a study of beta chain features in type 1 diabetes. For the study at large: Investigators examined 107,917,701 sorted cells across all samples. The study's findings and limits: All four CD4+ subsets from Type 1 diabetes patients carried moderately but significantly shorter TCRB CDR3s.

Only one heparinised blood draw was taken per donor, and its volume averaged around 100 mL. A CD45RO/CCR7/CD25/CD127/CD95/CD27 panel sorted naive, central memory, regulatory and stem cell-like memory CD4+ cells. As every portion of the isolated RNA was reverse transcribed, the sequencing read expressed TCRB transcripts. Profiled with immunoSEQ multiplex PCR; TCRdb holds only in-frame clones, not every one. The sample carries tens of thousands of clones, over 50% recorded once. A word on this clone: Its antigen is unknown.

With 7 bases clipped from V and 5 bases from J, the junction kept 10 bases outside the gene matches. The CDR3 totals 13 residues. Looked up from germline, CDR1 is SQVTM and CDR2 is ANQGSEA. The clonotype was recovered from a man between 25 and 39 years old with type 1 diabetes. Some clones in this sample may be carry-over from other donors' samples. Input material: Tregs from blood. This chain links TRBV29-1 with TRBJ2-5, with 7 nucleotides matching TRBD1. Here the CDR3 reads CSELTGSGETQYF. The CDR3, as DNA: TGCAGCGAACTGACAGGGAGTGGGGAGACCCAGTACTTC.